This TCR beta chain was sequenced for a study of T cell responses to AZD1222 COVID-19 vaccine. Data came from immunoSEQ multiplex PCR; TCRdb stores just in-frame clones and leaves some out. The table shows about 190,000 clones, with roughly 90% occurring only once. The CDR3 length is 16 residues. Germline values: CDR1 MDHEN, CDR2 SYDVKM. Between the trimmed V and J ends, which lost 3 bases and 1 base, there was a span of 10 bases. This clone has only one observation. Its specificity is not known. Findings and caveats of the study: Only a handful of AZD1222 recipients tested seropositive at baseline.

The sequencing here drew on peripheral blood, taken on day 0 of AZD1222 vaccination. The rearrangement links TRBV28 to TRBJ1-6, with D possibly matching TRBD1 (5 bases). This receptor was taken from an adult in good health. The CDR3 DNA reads TGTGCCAGCAGTTTCGGGGGGAGGTCCTATAATTCACCCCTCCACTTT. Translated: CASSFGGRSYNSPLHF. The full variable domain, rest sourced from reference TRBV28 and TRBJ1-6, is DVKVTQSSRYLVKRTGEKVFLECVQDMDHENMFWYRQDPGLGLRLIYFSYDVKMKEKGDIPEGYSVSREKKERFSLILESASTNQTSMYLCASSFGGRSYNSPLHFGNGTRLTVT.